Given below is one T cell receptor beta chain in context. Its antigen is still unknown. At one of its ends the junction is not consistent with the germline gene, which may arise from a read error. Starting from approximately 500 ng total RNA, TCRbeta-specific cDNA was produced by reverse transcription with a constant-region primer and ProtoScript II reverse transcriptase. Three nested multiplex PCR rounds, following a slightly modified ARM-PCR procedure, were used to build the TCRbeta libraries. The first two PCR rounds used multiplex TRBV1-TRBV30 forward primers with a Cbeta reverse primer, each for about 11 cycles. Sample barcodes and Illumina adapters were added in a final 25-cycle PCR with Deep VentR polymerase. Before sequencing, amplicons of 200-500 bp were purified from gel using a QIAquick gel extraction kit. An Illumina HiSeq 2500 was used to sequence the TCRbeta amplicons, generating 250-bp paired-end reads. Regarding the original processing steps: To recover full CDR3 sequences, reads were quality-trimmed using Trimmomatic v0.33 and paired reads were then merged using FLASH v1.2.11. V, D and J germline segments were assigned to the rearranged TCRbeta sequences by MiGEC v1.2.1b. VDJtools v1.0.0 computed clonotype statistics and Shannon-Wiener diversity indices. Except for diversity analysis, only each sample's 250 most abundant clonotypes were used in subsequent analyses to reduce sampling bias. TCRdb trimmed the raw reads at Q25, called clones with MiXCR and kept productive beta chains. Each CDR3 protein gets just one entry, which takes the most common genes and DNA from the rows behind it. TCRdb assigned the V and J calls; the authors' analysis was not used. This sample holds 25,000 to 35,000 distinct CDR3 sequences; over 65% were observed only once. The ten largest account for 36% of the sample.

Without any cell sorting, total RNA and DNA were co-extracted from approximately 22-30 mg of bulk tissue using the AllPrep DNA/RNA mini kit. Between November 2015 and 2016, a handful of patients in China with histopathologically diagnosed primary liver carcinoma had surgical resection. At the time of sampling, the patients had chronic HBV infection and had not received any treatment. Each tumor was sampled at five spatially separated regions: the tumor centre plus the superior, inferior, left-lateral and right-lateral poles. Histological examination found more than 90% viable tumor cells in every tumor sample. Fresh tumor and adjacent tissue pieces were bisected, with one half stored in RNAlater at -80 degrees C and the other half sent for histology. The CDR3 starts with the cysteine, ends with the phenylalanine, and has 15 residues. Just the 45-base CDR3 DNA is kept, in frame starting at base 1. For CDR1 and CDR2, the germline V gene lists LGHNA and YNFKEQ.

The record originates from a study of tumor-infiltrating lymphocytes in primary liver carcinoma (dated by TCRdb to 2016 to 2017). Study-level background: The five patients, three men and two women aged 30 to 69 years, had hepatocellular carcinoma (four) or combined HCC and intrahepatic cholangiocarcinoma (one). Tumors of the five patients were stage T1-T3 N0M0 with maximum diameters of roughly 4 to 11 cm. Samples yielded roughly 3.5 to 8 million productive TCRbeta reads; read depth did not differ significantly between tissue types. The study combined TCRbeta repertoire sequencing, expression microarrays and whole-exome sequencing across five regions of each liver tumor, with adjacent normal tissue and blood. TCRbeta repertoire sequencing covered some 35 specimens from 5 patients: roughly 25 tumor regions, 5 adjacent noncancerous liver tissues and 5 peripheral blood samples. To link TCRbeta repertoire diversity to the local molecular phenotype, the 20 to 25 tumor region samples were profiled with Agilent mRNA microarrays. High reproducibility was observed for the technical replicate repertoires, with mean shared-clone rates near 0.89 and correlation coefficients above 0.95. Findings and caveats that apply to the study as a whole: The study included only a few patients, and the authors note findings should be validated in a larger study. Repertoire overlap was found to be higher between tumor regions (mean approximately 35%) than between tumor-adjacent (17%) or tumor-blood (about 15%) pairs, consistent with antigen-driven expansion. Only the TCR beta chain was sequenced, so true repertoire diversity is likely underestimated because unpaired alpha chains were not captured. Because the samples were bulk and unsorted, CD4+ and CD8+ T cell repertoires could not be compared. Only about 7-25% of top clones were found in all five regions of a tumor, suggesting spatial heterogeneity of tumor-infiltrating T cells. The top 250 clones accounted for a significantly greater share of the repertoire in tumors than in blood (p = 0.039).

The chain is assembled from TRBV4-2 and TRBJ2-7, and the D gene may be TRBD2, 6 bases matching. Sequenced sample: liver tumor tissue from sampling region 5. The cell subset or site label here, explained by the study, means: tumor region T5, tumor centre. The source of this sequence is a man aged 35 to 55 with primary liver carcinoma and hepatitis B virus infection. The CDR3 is CVSSQDRLVNTEQYF. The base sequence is TGTGTCAGCAGCCAAGATAGACTAGTAAATACCGAGCAGTACTTC.